These 31 T cell receptor beta chains were all obtained from the same sample, sequenced in a study of blood T cells in healthy people across ages. Sample-barcoded 5' priming and a J-beta primer mix drove a second PCR of about 6 to 11 cycles. TCRdb recomputed calls from the 5' RACE reads with MiXCR, one row per CDR3 protein. The sample has about 600,000 distinct CDR3 sequences, more than 45% seen once; the top ten hold about 26%. The sequencing input was blood. Every receptor here comes from an elderly man in good health.

This clonotype turned up a few times. This CDR3 is CAISRRDRDYNEQFF. The CDR3 coding sequence is TGTGCCATCAGTCGCCGGGACAGGGATTACAATGAGCAGTTCTTC. The V gene is TRBV10-3, the J gene TRBJ2-1; the match to TRBD1 covers 9 bases. Germline V gene data show CDR1 as ENHRY and CDR2 as SYGVKD. The V gene end was trimmed by 5 bases and the J gene end by 4 bases; junction bases not matched to a gene: 6. The CDR3 is made up of 15 amino acids.

This rearrangement joins TRBV6-2 or TRBV6-3 to TRBJ1-5, with 12 bases identical to TRBD1. Germline V gives CDR1 MNHEY, CDR2 SVGEGT. The CDR3 is 16 amino acids. V lost 6 bases and J lost 6; bases outside the gene matches: 9. The CDR3 DNA is TGTGCCAGCAGCGCTGTGGGGACAGGGGGCTCTCAGCCCCAGCATTTT. As protein: CASSAVGTGGSQPQHF.

The J gene is TRBJ2-7, the V gene TRBV20-1; 7 positions agree with TRBD1. CDR3 length: 13 amino acids. Germline-derived CDR1 and CDR2 are DFQATT and SNEGSKA (reference sequence). Trimming took 3 bases from V and 4 from J; bases not matched to a gene: 6. The CDR3 reads CSASPGTVYEQYF. CDR3 DNA sequence: TGCAGTGCTAGCCCCGGGACAGTATACGAGCAGTACTTC.

The gene calls are TRBV20-1 and TRBJ1-2; 7 positions agree with TRBD1. Looked up from germline, CDR1 is DFQATT and CDR2 is SNEGSKA (reference sequence). The CDR3 has 13 residues. V lost 0 bases to trimming and J lost 6 bases; unmatched junction nucleotides: 4. This CDR3 is CSARDYTGDGYTF. For the CDR3, the DNA is TGCAGTGCTAGAGATTACACAGGGGATGGCTACACCTTC.

The sample holds a few counts of this clonotype. The chain couples TRBV6-1 to TRBJ2-7; D perhaps matches TRBD1 (6 bases). Trimming left V 6 bases short and J 0 bases short, with 27 bases between. Germline CDR1 MNHNS, CDR2 SASEGT. CDR3 length equals 19 residues. For the CDR3, the DNA is TGTGCCAGCAGAAGCACCACGACAGGCGACAGACTATTCTCCTACGAGCAGTACTTC. Amino acid sequence: CASRSTTTGDRLFSYEQYF.

The chain has TRBV7-9 and TRBJ2-3, with TRBD2 as a possible D gene (5 bases). Trimming pared 1 base from V and 2 bases from J, leaving 7 bases between. Germline V CDR1 and CDR2: SEHNR, FQNEAQ (reference sequence). This CDR3 is 14 amino acids long. The CDR3 DNA reads as TGTGCCAGCAGCTTAGATCTAGCCACAGATACGCAGTATTTT. The encoded protein is CASSLDLATDTQYF.

This clonotype was seen a handful of times. DNA of the CDR3: TGTGCCAGCATCCTCGGAAGGACTAGCAGGATAGGTGAGCAGTTCTTC. Translation: CASILGRTSRIGEQFF. V is TRBV11-2 and J is TRBJ2-1, with 8 bases lining up with TRBD2. Unmatched junction bases numbered 17, after V lost 7 bases and J lost 9 bases. The CDR3 totals 16 residues. From germline, CDR1 is SGHAT and CDR2 FQNNGV. Filled out from reference TRBV11-2 and TRBJ2-1, the complete variable domain reads EAGVAQSPRYKIIEKRQSVAFWCNPISGHATLYWYQQILGQGPKLLIQFQNNGVVDDSQLPKDRFSAERLKGVDSTLKIQPAKLEDSAVYLCASILGRTSRIGEQFFGPGTRLTVL.

This chain connects TRBV10-2 to TRBJ2-5, with D possibly being TRBD2 (6 bases). The germline V and J ends were trimmed by 6 bases and 11 bases, with 19 bases remaining between them. Germline assignment: CDR1 WSHSY and CDR2 SAAADI. The CDR3 runs to 13 residues. The CDR3 spells CASSPRDPNEQYF. Written as DNA, the CDR3 is TGCGCCAGCAGCCCGCGGGACCCCAATGAGCAGTACTTC.

The chain is built from TRBV20-1 and TRBJ2-7, with TRBD2 identical over 7 bases. CDR3 length: 13 residues. Germline V lookup: CDR1 DFQATT, CDR2 SNEGSKA (reference sequence). J gave up 3 bases and V 4 bases, and 6 bases lay outside the gene matches. This CDR3 reads CSAKKRGSYEQYF. The DNA for the CDR3 is TGCAGTGCTAAAAAGCGCGGGAGCTACGAGCAGTACTTC.

This clonotype was found a few times. The rearrangement joins TRBV25-1 to TRBJ1-2; 9 bases are a match to TRBD1. The CDR3 spans 16 residues. CDR1 MGHDK and CDR2 SYGVNS come from the germline V gene. The V segment lost 1 base and the J segment 0 bases; nucleotides outside the gene matches: 3. Here the CDR3 reads CASSESGDRANYGYTF. DNA for the CDR3: TGTGCCAGCAGTGAATCAGGGGACAGGGCTAACTATGGCTACACCTTC.

This clonotype was observed a few times. With a much larger clone just one base away, this may be a read error. The V gene is TRBV6-5, the J gene TRBJ2-7; D perhaps matches TRBD2 (6 bases). This CDR3 is built from 14 residues. Trimming cost V 6 bases and J 3 bases, with 15 bases left between them. In germline, CDR1 is MNHEY, CDR2 SVGAGI. In nucleotides, the CDR3 is TGTGCCAGCAGGTGGACGGGGGACTTCTACGAGCAGTACTTC. As protein: CASRWTGDFYEQYF.

The chain employs TRBV29-1 and TRBJ2-1; 11 bases align to TRBD2. This CDR3 is built from 16 residues. V gave up 2 bases and J gave up 2 bases; unmatched junction bases: 5. In germline, CDR1 is SQVTM, CDR2 ANQGSEA. The CDR3, as DNA: TGCAGCGTTGAAATAGGGACTAGCGGCACCTACAATGAGCAGTTCTTC. Translation: CSVEIGTSGTYNEQFF.

This clonotype was detected many times. The genes are TRBV7-2 and TRBJ2-3, with 8 nucleotides matching TRBD2. Germline-derived CDR1 and CDR2 are SGHTA and FQGNSA. This CDR3 has 17 residues. The V and J ends lost 4 bases and 3 bases, in that order; junction bases with no gene match: 12. The CDR3: CASSWVVLAGGTDTQYF. The CDR3 DNA is TGTGCCAGCAGCTGGGTCGTTTTGGCGGGAGGAACAGATACGCAGTATTTT.

This clonotype was counted only a few times. Here the CDR3 reads CASKTGNQYNEQFF. As DNA, the CDR3 is TGTGCCAGCAAAACAGGGAATCAGTACAATGAGCAGTTCTTC. The chain is built from TRBV2 and TRBJ2-1, with D maybe TRBD1 (6 bases). The CDR3 is made up of 14 amino acids. Looked up from germline, CDR1 is SNHLY and CDR2 is FYNNEI. V lost 7 bases, J lost 4 bases, and 14 bases lay in between.

About this clonotype: Sequence at one end of the junction differs from germline and may be a read error. CDR3 coding DNA: TGTGCCAACAGTTCCCCGAAAGGTCCTGGCACAGATATGCAGTATTTT. It codes for CANSSPKGPGTDMQYF. This chain uses TRBV6-5 with TRBJ2-3; no clear D gene. Per germline, CDR1 MNHEY and CDR2 SVGAGI. CDR3 length equals 16 residues.

This clonotype has more than one count but fewer than ten. The chain couples TRBV20-1 to TRBJ2-5; D possibly corresponds to TRBD2 (5 bases). Germline assignment: CDR1 DFQATT and CDR2 SNEGSKA (reference sequence). V shed 0 bases and J shed 5 bases, with 13 bases lying between them. The CDR3 contains 14 residues. CDR3 nucleotide sequence: TGCAGTGCTAGAGATTCGAGGGTACAGGAGACCCAGTACTTC. Protein sequence: CSARDSRVQETQYF.

This clonotype has more than one count but fewer than ten. The gene calls are TRBV20-1 and TRBJ1-2, with 11 bases aligning to TRBD1. Trimming removed 5 bases from V and 8 bases from J; junction bases left unmatched: 13. Germline CDR1 is DFQATT and CDR2 is SNEGSKA (reference sequence). This CDR3 region has 15 residues. CDR3 loop: CSADPRTGGQQGYTF. CDR3 bases: TGCAGTGCTGACCCTCGGACAGGGGGCCAACAAGGCTACACCTTC.

This clonotype appeared a few times. The chain employs TRBV24-1 and TRBJ2-3, with 9 bases matching TRBD2. This CDR3 has 18 residues. J gave up 6 bases and V 5 bases, and 17 bases lay outside the gene matches. Germline V gene sequence: CDR1 KGHDR, CDR2 SFDVKD. DNA for the CDR3: TGTGCCACCAGTGCTATGGGAGCAGCGGGAGGAGTTCAGGATACGCAGTATTTT. It translates to CATSAMGAAGGVQDTQYF.

The rearrangement uses TRBV7-9 and TRBJ1-2; no firm D call. From germline, CDR1 is SEHNR and CDR2 FQNEAQ (reference sequence). Trimming removed 5 bases at V and 8 bases at J, with 21 bases between. This CDR3 has 15 amino acids. CDR3 sequence: CASSSFSERLQGYTF. Here the CDR3 DNA reads TGTGCCAGCAGCAGCTTTAGTGAACGGCTACAGGGCTACACCTTC.

This clonotype was seen once. The CDR3 region is CASSYSNGATNEKLFF. The DNA for the CDR3 is TGTGCCAGCAGTTACTCGAATGGCGCAACTAATGAAAAACTGTTTTTT. V and J are TRBV6-6 and TRBJ1-4; D call uncertain. Germline V gene data show CDR1 as MNHNY and CDR2 as SVGAGI (reference sequence). V lost 0 bases and J lost 0, with 8 bases in between. The CDR3 runs 16 residues.

This rearrangement joins TRBV20-1 to TRBJ1-5; possibly TRBD1 for D (5 bases). The V gene's germline CDR1 is DFQATT and CDR2 SNEGSKA (reference sequence). The V gene lost 3 bases and the J gene lost 7 bases, with 10 bases spanning the gap. This CDR3 contains 12 residues. CDR3 loop: CSARLGRQPQHF. The CDR3 nucleotides are TGCAGTGCTAGGCTGGGACGCCAGCCCCAGCATTTT.

This clonotype appeared a few times. The chain couples TRBV29-1 to TRBJ2-7; D could derive from TRBD1 or TRBD2 (5 bases each). Looked up from germline, CDR1 is SQVTM and CDR2 is ANQGSEA. There are 13 residues in the CDR3. V was cut by 7 bases and J by 5 bases, with 18 bases left in between. Here the CDR3 reads CSANSGTRDEQYF. CDR3 DNA: TGCAGCGCGAATTCCGGGACGAGGGACGAGCAGTACTTC.

This clonotype came up many times. A read error may produce the germline difference seen at one junction end. J is TRBJ1-1 and V is TRBV7-9; the match to TRBD1 covers 7 bases. The length of the CDR3 is 14 residues. Germline CDR1 and CDR2: SEHNR and FQNEAQ (reference sequence). CDR3 amino acids: CASSLGTANTEAFF. The CDR3 region has the DNA TGCGCCAGCAGCTTGGGGACAGCTAACACTGAAGCTTTCTTT. Filled out from reference TRBV7-9 and TRBJ1-1, the complete variable domain reads DTGVSQNPRHKITKRGQNVTFRCDPISEHNRLYWYRQTLGQGPEFLTYFQNEAQLEKSRLLSDRFSAERPKGSFSTLEIQRTEQGDSAMYLCASSLGTANTEAFFGQGTRLTVV.

The CDR3 protein is CASSAGQINEKLFF. In DNA, the CDR3 is TGTGCCAGCAGCGCGGGACAGATTAATGAAAAACTGTTTTTT. This chain connects TRBV7-9 to TRBJ1-4, with 7 bases fitting TRBD1. This CDR3 spans 14 amino acids. V was clipped by 5 bases and J by 4 bases; unmatched bases: 4. The germline CDR1 and CDR2 sequences are SEHNR and FQNEAQ (reference sequence).

The V and J genes are TRBV7-9 and TRBJ2-7, with a possible D match to TRBD2 (6 bases). This CDR3 is built from 14 residues. The V end lost 3 bases, the J end lost 3 bases, and 12 bases lay between the germline ends. Germline V gene sequence: CDR1 SEHNR, CDR2 FQNEAQ (reference sequence). This CDR3 is CASSFQGGNYEQYF. CDR3 DNA sequence: TGTGCCAGCAGCTTTCAGGGAGGAAACTACGAGCAGTACTTC.

The V and J genes are TRBV4-1 and TRBJ2-7; D unresolved. The V gene lost 1 base and the J gene lost 3 bases, with 13 bases spanning the gap. Per the germline V gene, CDR1 is MGHRA and CDR2 is YSYEKL. The CDR3 length is 15 residues. CDR3 coding DNA: TGCGCCAGCAGCCAAGGAGCTGGCAGTTTCTACGAGCAGTACTTC. Translated, it gives CASSQGAGSFYEQYF.

The V gene is TRBV28, the J gene TRBJ1-6; TRBD1 aligns across 9 bases. CDR3 length equals 14 residues. From germline, CDR1 is MDHEN and CDR2 SYDVKM. V shed 6 bases and J 9 bases; nucleotides not matched to a gene: 6. The CDR3 sequence is CASRFRDRVSPLHF. In DNA form, the CDR3 reads TGTGCCAGCAGATTCAGGGACAGGGTTTCACCCCTCCACTTT.

The chain links TRBV19 to TRBJ2-3; D possibly corresponds to TRBD2 (5 bases). The CDR3 spans 15 residues. The germline CDR1 and CDR2 sequences are LNHDA and SQIVND (reference sequence). With 5 bases removed from V and 2 bases from J, the gap between germline ends came to 14 bases. CDR3 DNA sequence: TGTGCCAGTAGTCCCACGAGGGCTCCCACAGATACGCAGTATTTT. Translation: CASSPTRAPTDTQYF.

The genes are TRBV7-2 and TRBJ2-5; TRBD2 matches 9 bases. V shed 0 bases and J 5 bases; nucleotides not matched to a gene: 7. The V gene's germline CDR1 is SGHTA and CDR2 FQGNSA. CDR3 size: 16 residues. CDR3: CASSLASSGSWETQYF. The CDR3 DNA is TGTGCCAGCAGCTTAGCGAGTAGCGGGAGCTGGGAGACCCAGTACTTC.

The rearrangement links TRBV7-9 to TRBJ1-2; no reliable D call. Germline-derived CDR1 and CDR2 are SEHNR and FQNEAQ (reference sequence). V dropped 10 bases and J dropped 3 bases, with 15 bases sitting between them. The CDR3 runs 13 residues. CDR3 amino acids: CATTFEGYYGYTF. The DNA for the CDR3 is TGTGCCACCACCTTCGAGGGCTACTATGGCTACACCTTC.

The rearrangement joins TRBV20-1 to TRBJ2-7, with D tentatively TRBD2 (5 bases). The germline V and J ends were trimmed by 6 bases and 2 bases, with 14 bases remaining between them. This CDR3 contains 13 residues. Germline CDR1 is DFQATT and CDR2 is SNEGSKA (reference sequence). The CDR3 loop reads CSAEEDGAYEQYF. The CDR3 DNA reads TGCAGTGCAGAGGAGGATGGGGCCTACGAGCAGTACTTC.